The 8 T cell receptor beta chains in this list originate from one sample, sequenced in a study of vaccination and CD4 T cells after COVID-19. No antigen has been identified for these receptors. Sample treatment: approximately 9-day PBMC culture with coronavirus spike peptide pools or control peptides (ViraFEST assay). The Oncomine TCR Beta short-read assay was what sequenced the DNA obtained from cultured CD4+ T cells. TCRdb redid the calling of the PCR reads with MiXCR, one entry per CDR3 protein. This sample has about 14,000 distinct CDR3 sequences; roughly 27% occur once, and the top ten carry around a fifth. Here the sequenced sample was CD4+ T cells from blood, cultured in vitro, taken before SARS-CoV-2 vaccination. The receptors derive from a human donor who received a COVID-19 vaccine.

The V call is TRBV23-1, the J call TRBJ1-2, with 7 nucleotides matching TRBD1. TRBV23-1 carries the ORF label, with uncertain function. Trimming at V came to 0 bases and at J to 2 bases, leaving 12 bases not matched to a gene. CDR3 length: 18 amino acids. The CDR3 DNA sequence: TGCGCCAGCAGTCAATCGGCGCGGAAAGGGGGCGCAAACTATGGCTACACCTTC. Its translation: CASSQSARKGGANYGYTF.

The chain has TRBV7-9 and TRBJ1-5; 8 positions match TRBD1. The junction had 6 bases not matched to a gene; V was cut back by 5 bases and J by 6 bases. Germline V gives CDR1 SEHNR, CDR2 FQNEAQ (reference sequence). CDR3 size: 14 residues. Here the CDR3 reads CASSLTGDGQPQHF. Written as DNA, the CDR3 is TGTGCCAGCAGCCTGACAGGGGACGGTCAGCCCCAGCATTTT.

The rearrangement uses TRBV5-1 and TRBJ1-5; possibly TRBD1 for D (6 bases). Matching the DNA end better, TRBJ2-3 makes the J call doubtful. Germline V CDR1 and CDR2: SGHRS, YFSETQ. This CDR3 region has 14 residues. The CDR3 DNA follows: TGCGCCAGCAGCTTGGGCAGGGGAGACCAGCCCCAGTATTTT. It encodes CASSLGRGDQPQYF.

In its sample, this clonotype was seen a few times. The CDR3 DNA reads as TGTGCCAGTTACGACCCCGGCGGTAACACTGAAGCTTTCTTT. It is translated as CASYDPGGNTEAFF. The V gene is TRBV19, the J gene TRBJ1-1; unclear D gene. Germline CDR1 is LNHDA and CDR2 is SQIVND (reference sequence). Between the trimmed V and J ends, which lost 8 bases and 2 bases, there was a span of 15 bases. The CDR3 length is 14 residues. Supplemented by reference TRBV19 and TRBJ1-1, the full variable domain reads DGGITQSPKYLFRKEGQNVTLSCEQNLNHDAMYWYRQDPGQGLRLIYYSQIVNDFQKGDIAEGYSVSREKKESFPLTVTSAQKNPTAFYLCASYDPGGNTEAFFGQGTRLTVV.

V usage is TRBV7-9 and J usage is TRBJ2-5, with 8 positions matching TRBD1. Germline trimming cut 1 base from V and 4 bases from J; bases unmatched to any gene: 11. There are 17 residues in the CDR3. Germline-derived CDR1 and CDR2 are SEHNR and FQNEAQ (reference sequence). The CDR3 coding sequence is TGTGCCAGCAGCTTAGATCCTCTCGGACAGGGTGGAGAGACCCAGTACTTC. This sequence encodes CASSLDPLGQGGETQYF.

V is TRBV7-2 and J is TRBJ1-4; perhaps TRBD1 as D (6 bases). Trimming cost V 5 bases and J 4 bases, with 11 bases left between them. Germline V gives CDR1 SGHTA, CDR2 FQGNSA. CDR3 length: 14 residues. This CDR3 is CASSPRGRNEKLFF. CDR3 nucleotides: TGTGCCAGCAGCCCCCGGGGGCGTAATGAAAAACTGTTTTTT.

The chain uses TRBV10-3 and TRBJ2-3; 7 bases match TRBD2. The germline V gene encodes CDR1 ENHRY and CDR2 SYGVKD. This CDR3 has 17 amino acids. Trimming cost V 2 bases and J 0 bases; bases outside gene matches: 8. DNA for the CDR3: TGTGCCATCAGTGAGCCGGGAGCGGGGATAAGCACAGATACGCAGTATTTT. Protein sequence: CAISEPGAGISTDTQYF.

This clonotype was counted only a few times. This chain joins TRBV21-1 and TRBJ2-7; TRBD1, as called in the table, went unchecked against the DNA. TRBV21-1 corresponds to a pseudogene. This CDR3 comprises 16 residues. The CDR3 sequence: CASSTPPGNSSYEQYF. CDR3 DNA sequence: TGTGCCAGCAGCACCCCCCCCGGGAATAGCTCCTACGAGCAGTACTTC.